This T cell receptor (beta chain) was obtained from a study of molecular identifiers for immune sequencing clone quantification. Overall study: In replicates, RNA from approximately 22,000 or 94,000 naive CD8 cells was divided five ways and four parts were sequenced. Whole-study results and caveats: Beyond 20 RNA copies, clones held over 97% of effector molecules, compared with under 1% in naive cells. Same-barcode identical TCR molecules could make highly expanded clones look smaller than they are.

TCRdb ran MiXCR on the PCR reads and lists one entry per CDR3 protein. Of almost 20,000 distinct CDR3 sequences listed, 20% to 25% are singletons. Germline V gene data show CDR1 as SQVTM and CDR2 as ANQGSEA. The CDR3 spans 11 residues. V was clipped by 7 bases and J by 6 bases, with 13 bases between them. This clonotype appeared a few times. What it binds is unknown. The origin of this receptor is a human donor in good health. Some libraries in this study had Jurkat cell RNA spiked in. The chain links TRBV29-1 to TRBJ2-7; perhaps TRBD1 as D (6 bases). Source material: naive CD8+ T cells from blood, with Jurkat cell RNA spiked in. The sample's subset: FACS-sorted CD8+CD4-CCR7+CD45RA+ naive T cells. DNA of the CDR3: TGCAGCGGAAGAACAGGGCCCGAGCAGTACTTC. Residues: CSGRTGPEQYF.